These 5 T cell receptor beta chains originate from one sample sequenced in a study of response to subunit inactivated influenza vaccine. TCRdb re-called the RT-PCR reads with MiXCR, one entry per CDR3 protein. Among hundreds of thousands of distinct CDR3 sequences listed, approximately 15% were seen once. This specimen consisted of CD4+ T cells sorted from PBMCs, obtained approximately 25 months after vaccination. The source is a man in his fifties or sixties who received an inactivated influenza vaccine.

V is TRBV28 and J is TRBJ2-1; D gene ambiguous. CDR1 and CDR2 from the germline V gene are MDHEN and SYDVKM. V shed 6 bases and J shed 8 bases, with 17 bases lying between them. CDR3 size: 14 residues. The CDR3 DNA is TGTGCCAGCAGCCCTGATCAGGCCGTCCATGAGCAGTTCTTC. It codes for CASSPDQAVHEQFF.

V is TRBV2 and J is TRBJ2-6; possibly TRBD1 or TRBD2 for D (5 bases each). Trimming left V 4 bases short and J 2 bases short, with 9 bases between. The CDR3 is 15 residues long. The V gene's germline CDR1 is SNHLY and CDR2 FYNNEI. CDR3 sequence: CASSGEGTGANVLTF. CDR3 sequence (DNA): TGTGCCAGCAGTGGCGAGGGGACTGGGGCCAACGTCCTGACTTTC.

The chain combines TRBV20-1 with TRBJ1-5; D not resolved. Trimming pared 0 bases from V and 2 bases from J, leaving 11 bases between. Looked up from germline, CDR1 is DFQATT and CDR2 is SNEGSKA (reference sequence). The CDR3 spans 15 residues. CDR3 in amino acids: CSARDSPNGNQPQHF. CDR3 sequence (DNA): TGCAGTGCTAGAGACAGTCCCAATGGCAATCAGCCCCAGCATTTT.

The CDR3 reads CASSFAGEGEQFF. In DNA, the CDR3 is TGTGCCAGCAGCTTTGCGGGAGAGGGTGAGCAGTTCTTC. J is TRBJ2-1 and V is TRBV11-2; TRBD2 matches at 7 bases. The germline V gene has CDR1 SGHAT and CDR2 FQNNGV. V was clipped by 3 bases and J by 9 bases; unmatched bases: 5. The CDR3 is 13 residues long.

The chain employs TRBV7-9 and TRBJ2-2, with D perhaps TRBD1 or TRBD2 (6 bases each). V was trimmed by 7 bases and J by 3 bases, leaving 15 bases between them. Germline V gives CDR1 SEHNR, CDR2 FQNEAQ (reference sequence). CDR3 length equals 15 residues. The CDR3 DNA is TGTGCCAGCATCGCACTAGCAGGGGACACCGGGGAGCTGTTTTTT. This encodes CASIALAGDTGELFF.